What follows is one T cell receptor (beta chain) and its context. This sample was included in a study of T cell changes during pregnancy in multiple sclerosis. Generated by immunoSEQ multiplex PCR, the TCRdb table keeps only in-frame clones and is missing some. The sample contains tens of thousands of clones, about 85% of which appear only once. CDR1 is MDHEN and CDR2 is SYDVKM in the germline V gene. This CDR3 contains 13 residues. V dropped 6 bases and J dropped 0; count of bases not matched to a gene: 2. This rearrangement joins TRBV28 to TRBJ2-7; 7 bases agree with TRBD1. The source of this sequence is a female donor with multiple sclerosis, enrolled in a pregnancy study. Sequenced here: CD8+ T cells from peripheral blood mononuclear cells, sampled before pregnancy. The CDR3 is CASRAGGSYEQYF. CDR3 coding DNA: TGTGCCAGCAGGGCAGGGGGCTCCTACGAGCAGTACTTC.